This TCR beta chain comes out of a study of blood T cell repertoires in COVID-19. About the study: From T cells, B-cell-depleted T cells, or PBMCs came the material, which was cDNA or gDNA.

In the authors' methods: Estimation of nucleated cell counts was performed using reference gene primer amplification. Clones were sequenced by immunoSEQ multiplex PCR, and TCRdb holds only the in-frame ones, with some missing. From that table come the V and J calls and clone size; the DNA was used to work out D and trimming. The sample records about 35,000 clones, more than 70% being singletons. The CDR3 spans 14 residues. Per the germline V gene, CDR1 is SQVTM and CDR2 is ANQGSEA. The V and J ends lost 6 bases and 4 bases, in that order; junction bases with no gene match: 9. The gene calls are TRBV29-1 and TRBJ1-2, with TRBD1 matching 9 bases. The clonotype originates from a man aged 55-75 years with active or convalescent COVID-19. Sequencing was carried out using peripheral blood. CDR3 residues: CSVSRQGVGYGYTF. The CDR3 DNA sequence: TGCAGCGTGTCCCGACAGGGGGTTGGCTATGGCTACACCTTC.